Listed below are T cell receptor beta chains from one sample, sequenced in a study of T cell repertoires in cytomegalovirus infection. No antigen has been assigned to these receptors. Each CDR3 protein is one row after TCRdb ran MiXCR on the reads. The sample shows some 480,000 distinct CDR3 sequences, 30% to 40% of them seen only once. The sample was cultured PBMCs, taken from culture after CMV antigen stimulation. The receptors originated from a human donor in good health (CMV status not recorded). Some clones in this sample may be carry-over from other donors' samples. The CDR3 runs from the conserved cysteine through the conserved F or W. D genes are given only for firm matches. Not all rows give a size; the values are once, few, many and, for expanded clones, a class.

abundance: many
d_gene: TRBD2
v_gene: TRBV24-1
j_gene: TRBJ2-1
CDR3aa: CATSEEGLGFHEQFF
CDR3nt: TGTGCCACCAGTGAGGAGGGACTAGGTTTCCATGAGCAGTTCTTC

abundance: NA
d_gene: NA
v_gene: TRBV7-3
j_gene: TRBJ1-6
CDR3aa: CASSTVGGLPLHF
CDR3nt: TGTGCCAGCAGCACGGTGGGGGGATTACCCCTCCACTTT

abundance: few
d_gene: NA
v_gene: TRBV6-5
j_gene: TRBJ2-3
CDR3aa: CASFQAYTDTQYF
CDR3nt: TGTGCCAGCTTCCAGGCCTACACAGATACGCAGTATTTT

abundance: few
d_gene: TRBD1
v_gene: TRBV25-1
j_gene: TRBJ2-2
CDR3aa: CATHGTGGNTGELFF
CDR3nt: TGTGCCACCCACGGGACAGGGGGTAACACCGGGGAGCTGTTTTTT

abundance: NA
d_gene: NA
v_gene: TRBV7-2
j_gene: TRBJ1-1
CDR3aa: CASSSKQGGGAFF
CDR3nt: TGTGCCAGCAGCTCCAAACAGGGAGGGGGAGCTTTCTTT

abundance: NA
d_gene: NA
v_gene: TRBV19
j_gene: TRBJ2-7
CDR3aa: CASSIPGPYEQYF
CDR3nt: TGTGCCAGTAGTATTCCGGGCCCCTACGAGCAGTACTTC

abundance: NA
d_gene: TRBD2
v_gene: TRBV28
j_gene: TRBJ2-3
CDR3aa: CASSLGPGLAGASTDTQYF
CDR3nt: TGTGCCAGCAGTTTGGGACCGGGACTAGCGGGAGCTAGCACAGATACGCAGTATTTT

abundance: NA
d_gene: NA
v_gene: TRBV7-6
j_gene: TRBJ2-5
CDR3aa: CASSSPGFGVETQYF
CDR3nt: TGTGCCAGCAGCTCGCCGGGTTTCGGGGTAGAGACCCAGTACTTC

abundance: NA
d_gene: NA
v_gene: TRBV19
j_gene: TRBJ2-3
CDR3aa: CATTPSVVSTDTQYF
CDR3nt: TGTGCCACAACACCTTCAGTAGTGAGCACAGATACGCAGTATTTT

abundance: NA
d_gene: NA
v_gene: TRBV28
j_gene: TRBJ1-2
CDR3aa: CASRGRFNYGYTF
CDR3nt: TGTGCCAGCAGAGGCAGATTTAACTATGGCTACACCTTC

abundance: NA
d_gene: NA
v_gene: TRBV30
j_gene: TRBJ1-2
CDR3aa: CAWFSRDVANYGYTF
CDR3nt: TGTGCCTGGTTCTCTCGGGACGTAGCTAACTATGGCTACACCTTC

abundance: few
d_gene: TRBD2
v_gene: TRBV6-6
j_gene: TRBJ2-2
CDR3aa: CASTQRILLAGDTGELFF
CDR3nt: TGTGCCAGCACCCAAAGGATTCTACTAGCGGGAGACACCGGGGAGCTGTTTTTT

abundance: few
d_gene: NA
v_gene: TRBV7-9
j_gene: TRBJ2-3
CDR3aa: CASSPQGRSKYF
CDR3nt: TGTGCCAGCAGCCCCCAGGGACGGAGCAAGTATTTT

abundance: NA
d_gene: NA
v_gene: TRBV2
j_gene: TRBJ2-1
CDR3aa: CASSRDNAGNEQFF
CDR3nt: TGTGCCAGCAGCCGGGACAATGCCGGCAATGAGCAGTTCTTC

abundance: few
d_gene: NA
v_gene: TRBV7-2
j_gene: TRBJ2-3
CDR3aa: CASSLGSVNRGDTQYF
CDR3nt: TGTGCCAGCAGCTTAGGGTCGGTCAACCGGGGGGATACGCAGTATTTT

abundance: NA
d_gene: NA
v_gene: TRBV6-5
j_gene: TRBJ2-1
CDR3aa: CASSYSIVRPSYNEQFF
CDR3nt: TGTGCCAGCAGTTACTCGATAGTTCGACCCTCCTACAATGAGCAGTTCTTC

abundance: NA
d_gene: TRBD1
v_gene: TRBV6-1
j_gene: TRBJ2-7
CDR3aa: CASSENQGAISFSYEQYF
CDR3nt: TGTGCCAGCAGTGAAAACCAGGGGGCCATCTCCTTTTCTTACGAGCAGTACTTC

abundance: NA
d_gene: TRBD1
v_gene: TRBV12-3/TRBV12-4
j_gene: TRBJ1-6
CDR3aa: CASSPGTGRGSPLHF
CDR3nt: TGTGCCAGCAGCCCAGGGACAGGGCGAGGCTCACCCCTCCACTTT

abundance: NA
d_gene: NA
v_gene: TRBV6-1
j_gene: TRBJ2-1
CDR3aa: CASSEPSPHTNEQFF
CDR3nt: TGTGCCAGCAGTGAACCCTCCCCCCATACCAATGAGCAGTTCTTC

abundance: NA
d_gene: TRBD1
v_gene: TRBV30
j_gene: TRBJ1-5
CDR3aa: CACSRQGPQPQHF
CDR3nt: TGTGCCTGTAGTCGACAGGGGCCCCAGCCCCAGCATTTT

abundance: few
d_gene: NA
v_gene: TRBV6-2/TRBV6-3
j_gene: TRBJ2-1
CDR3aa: CASSYYYRGEQFF
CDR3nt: TGTGCCAGCAGTTATTATTACCGCGGAGAGCAGTTCTTC

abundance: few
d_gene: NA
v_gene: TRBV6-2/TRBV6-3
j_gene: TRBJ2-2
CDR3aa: CASSYLNTGELFF
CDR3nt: TGTGCCAGCAGTTACTTGAACACCGGGGAGCTGTTTTTT

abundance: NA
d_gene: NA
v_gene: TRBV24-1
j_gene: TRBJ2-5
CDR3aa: CATSDLSEPQETQYF
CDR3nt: TGTGCCACCAGTGATTTGTCCGAACCCCAAGAGACCCAGTACTTC

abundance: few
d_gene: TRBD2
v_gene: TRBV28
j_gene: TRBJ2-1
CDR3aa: CASSLGTSGRGEQFF
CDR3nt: TGTGCCAGCAGTCTCGGGACTAGCGGGAGGGGAGAGCAGTTCTTC

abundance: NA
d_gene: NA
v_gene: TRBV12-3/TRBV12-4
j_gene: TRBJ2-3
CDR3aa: CASRVGGIRTDTQYF
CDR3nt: TGTGCCAGCAGGGTAGGGGGGATTCGGACAGATACGCAGTATTTT

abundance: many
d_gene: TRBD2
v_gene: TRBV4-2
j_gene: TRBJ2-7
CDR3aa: CASSQVRLAGAFYEQYF
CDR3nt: TGTGCCAGCAGCCAAGTTCGTTTGGCGGGAGCCTTCTACGAGCAGTACTTC

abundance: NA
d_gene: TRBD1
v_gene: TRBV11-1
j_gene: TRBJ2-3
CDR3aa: CASSFYGRGHPDTQYF
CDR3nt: TGTGCCAGCAGCTTCTACGGCAGGGGGCATCCAGATACGCAGTATTTT

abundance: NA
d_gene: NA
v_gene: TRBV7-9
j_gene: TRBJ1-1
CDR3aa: CASSLGSWENTEAFF
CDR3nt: TGTGCCAGCAGCTTAGGTTCGTGGGAGAACACTGAAGCTTTCTTT

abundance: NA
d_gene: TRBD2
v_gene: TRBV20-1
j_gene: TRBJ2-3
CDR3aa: CSATLGLAGTTDTQYF
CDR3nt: TGCAGTGCCACCTTGGGCCTAGCGGGAACCACAGATACGCAGTATTTT